Listed below are T cell receptor beta chains from one sample, sequenced in a study of radiation and T cells in renal cell carcinoma. Produced via immunoSEQ multiplex PCR; TCRdb's table is partial and in-frame only. This sample carries some 150,000 clones, about 87% of them seen once, and the ten largest clones take 10% to 15%. This sample comprised blood, obtained from a patient whose treatment included radiotherapy and nephrectomy. The receptors were sampled from a woman in her forties or fifties with renal cell carcinoma. The CDR3 runs from the conserved cysteine through the conserved F or W. Clone size is stated in some rows and not others, as once, few, many or a class when expanded.

j_gene | abundance | v_gene | CDR3aa
TRBJ1-6 | once | TRBV5-1 | CASSLDTGGNSPLHF
TRBJ2-7 | - | TRBV5-4 | CASSPRTGYEQYF
TRBJ1-1 | - | TRBV5-1 | CASTSGGENTEAFF
TRBJ2-1 | - | TRBV5-4 | CASSPVGGANNEQFF
TRBJ1-3 | once | TRBV13 | CASSLVKGGNTIYF
TRBJ1-2 | - | TRBV6-5 | CASSYSRTGGGYTF
TRBJ2-1 | - | TRBV25-1 | CASSGGQGYNEQFF
TRBJ1-2 | once | TRBV7-9 | CASSLPTGSSGYTF
TRBJ1-2 | - | TRBV9 | CASSATGQGALGYTF
TRBJ2-3 | - | TRBV7-2 | CASSLAFSGGKKDTQYF
TRBJ1-5 | - | TRBV19 | CASSINKAPGNQPQHF
TRBJ1-5 | once | TRBV19 | CASSETGGNQPQHF
TRBJ1-4 | once | TRBV5-1 | CASSSDREGEKLFF
TRBJ1-1 | - | TRBV5-1 | CASNEGILNTEAFF
TRBJ2-7 | - | TRBV4-2 | CASSQEGLPYYEQYF
TRBJ1-3 | - | TRBV7-2 | CASSQGGLTGNTIYF
TRBJ2-1 | - | TRBV6-1 | CASSVSGTEFYNEQFF
TRBJ2-6 | few | TRBV2 | CASGGTGHYPYSGANVLTF
TRBJ2-1 | - | TRBV7-2 | CASSLATPPGGFF